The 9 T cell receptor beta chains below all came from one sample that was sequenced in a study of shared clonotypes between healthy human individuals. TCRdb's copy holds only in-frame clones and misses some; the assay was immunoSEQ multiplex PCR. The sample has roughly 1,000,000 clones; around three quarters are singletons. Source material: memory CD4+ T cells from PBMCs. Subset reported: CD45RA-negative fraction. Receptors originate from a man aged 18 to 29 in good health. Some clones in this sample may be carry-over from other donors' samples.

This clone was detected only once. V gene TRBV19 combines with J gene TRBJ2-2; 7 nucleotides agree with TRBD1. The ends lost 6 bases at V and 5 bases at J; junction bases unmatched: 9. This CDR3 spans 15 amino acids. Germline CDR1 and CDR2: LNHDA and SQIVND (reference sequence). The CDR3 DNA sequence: TGTGCCAGTAGAGCCGGGACAGTTGCTACCGGGGAGCTGTTTTTT. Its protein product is CASRAGTVATGELFF.

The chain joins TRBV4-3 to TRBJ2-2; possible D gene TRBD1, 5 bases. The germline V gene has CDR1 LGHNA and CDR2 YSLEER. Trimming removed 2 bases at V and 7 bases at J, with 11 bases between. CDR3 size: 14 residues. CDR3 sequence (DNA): TGCGCCAGCAGCCAACCTCAGGGCGGCGGGGAGCTGTTTTTT. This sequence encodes CASSQPQGGGELFF.

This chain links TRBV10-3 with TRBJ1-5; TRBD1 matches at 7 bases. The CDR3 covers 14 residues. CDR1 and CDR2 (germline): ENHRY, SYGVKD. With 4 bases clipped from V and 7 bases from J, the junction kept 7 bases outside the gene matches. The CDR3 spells CAISAGGVEQPQHF. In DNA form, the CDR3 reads TGTGCCATCAGTGCAGGGGGAGTGGAGCAGCCCCAGCATTTT.

CDR3 amino acids: CASSFPKVDAYGYTF. In nucleotides, the CDR3 is TGTGCCAGCAGTTTCCCGAAGGTGGACGCGTATGGCTACACCTTC. This chain connects TRBV28 to TRBJ1-2; D is unclear. V dropped 3 bases and J dropped 5 bases, with 16 bases sitting between them. Germline CDR1 and CDR2: MDHEN and SYDVKM. The CDR3 is made up of 15 amino acids.

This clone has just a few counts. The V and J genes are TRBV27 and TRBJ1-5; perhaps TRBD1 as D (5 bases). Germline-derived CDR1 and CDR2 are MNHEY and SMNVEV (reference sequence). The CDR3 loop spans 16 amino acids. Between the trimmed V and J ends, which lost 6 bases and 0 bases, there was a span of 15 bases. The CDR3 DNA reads TGTGCCAGCAGACAGGCGAGCGTTTATAGCAATCAGCCCCAGCATTTT. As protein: CASRQASVYSNQPQHF.

CDR3 amino acids: CASSYGTSGVADTQYF. As DNA, the CDR3 is TGTGCCAGCAGCTACGGGACTAGCGGAGTAGCAGATACGCAGTATTTT. The chain recombines TRBV5-8 with TRBJ2-3; 11 bases are a match to TRBD2. The CDR3 is 16 amino acids. CDR1 is SGHTS, CDR2 YDEGEE, per germline. J lost 4 bases, V lost 3 bases, and 7 bases had no gene match.

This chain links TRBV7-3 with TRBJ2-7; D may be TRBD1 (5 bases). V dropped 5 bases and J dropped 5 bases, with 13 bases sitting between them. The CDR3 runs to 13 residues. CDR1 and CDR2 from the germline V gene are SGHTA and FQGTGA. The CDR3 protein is CASSRQGSHEQYF. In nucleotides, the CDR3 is TGTGCCAGCAGCCGGCAGGGATCCCACGAGCAGTACTTC. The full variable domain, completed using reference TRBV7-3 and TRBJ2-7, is GAGVSQTPSNKVTEKGKYVELRCDPISGHTALYWYRQSLGQGPEFLIYFQGTGAADDSGLPNDRFFAVRPEGSVSTLKIQRTERGDSAVYLCASSRQGSHEQYFGPGTRLTVT.

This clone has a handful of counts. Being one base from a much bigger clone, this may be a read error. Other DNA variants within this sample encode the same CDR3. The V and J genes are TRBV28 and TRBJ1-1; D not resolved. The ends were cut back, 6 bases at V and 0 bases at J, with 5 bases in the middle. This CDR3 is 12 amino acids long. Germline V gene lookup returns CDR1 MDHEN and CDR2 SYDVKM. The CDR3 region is CASRLLNTEAFF. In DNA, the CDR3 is TGTGCCAGCAGGCTTCTGAACACTGAAGCTTTCTTT.

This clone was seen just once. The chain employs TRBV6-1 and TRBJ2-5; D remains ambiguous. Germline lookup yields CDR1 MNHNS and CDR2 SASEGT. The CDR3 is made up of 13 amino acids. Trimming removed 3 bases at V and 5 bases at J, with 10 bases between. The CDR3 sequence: CASSEGLRETQYF. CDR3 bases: TGTGCCAGCAGTGAGGGCCTAAGGGAGACCCAGTACTTC.